This T cell receptor (beta chain) was recovered during a study of CD8+ T cells in alopecia areata (dated by TCRdb to between 2017 and 2018). Regarding the study in general: Treated patients were enrolled in an open-label pilot trial of oral tofacitinib at 5 to 10 mg twice daily for moderate-to-severe alopecia areata. The study used high-throughput TCRbeta sequencing to examine T cell clonal expansion in alopecia areata, in both the C3H/HeJ mouse model and human patients. Scalp clonality was compared across normal scalp (n=4), patchy alopecia areata scalp (n=8), and alopecia totalis/universalis scalp (n=8). Biopsies were taken from tofacitinib-treated patients at baseline and at 4 and 24 weeks of treatment, and a later scalp biopsy was taken in several of the tofacitinib-treated patients. The RNA source kit depended on sample type: the PAXgene miRNA kit for fixed scalp, the miRNeasy kit for PBMCs, and the RNeasy kit for mouse skin. immunoSEQ multiplex PCR using 35 Vbeta forward primers and 13 Jbeta reverse primers was used to amplify TCRbeta CDR3 regions. Patients stayed on tofacitinib for 6 to 18 months and then had 6 months of follow-up off drug so that delayed response and recurrence could be assessed. Human TCRbeta sequencing covered scalp tissue and sorted CD4+ and CD8+ peripheral blood T cells from patchy and totalis/universalis alopecia areata patients and healthy controls. Study-wide conclusions, independent of this receptor: Unlike mouse skin, where gammadelta T cells dominate, normal human skin contains resident alphabeta T cells that get sequenced too, which complicates analysis of the scalp TCR repertoire. Higher clonality and more expanded CD8+ clones were observed in lesional scalp than in normal scalp, particularly in alopecia totalis/universalis, a finding suggestive of antigenic drive. Shared TCR sequences between patients were less evident than in mice, which may be partly attributable to HLA diversity in the patient population.

Of note for this clone: It lacks a known antigen. One base away there is no much larger clone; base qualities are not given.

The library came from the immunoSEQ multiplex PCR assay. To provide template for TCR sequencing, every sample had RNA extracted and reverse transcribed into cDNA. SuperScript III was used for first-strand cDNA synthesis, primed with a 2:1 mix of oligo-dT and random hexamers. Amplification bias was assessed with a synthetic immune receptor repertoire, and residual bias was removed computationally. In the source study's methods: Raw reads were preprocessed for error removal, and CDR3 was defined according to IMGT conventions as running from the conserved cysteine to phenylalanine. To get clonality, Shannon entropy was normalized by log2 of the number of productive unique TCRs and the result was subtracted from 1. Whether scalp clones were CD4 or CD8 was inferred by matching scalp TCRbeta sequences against CD4 and CD8 repertoires sorted from blood. TCRdb mirrors the immuneACCESS table, restricted to in-frame sequences. Some clones are absent from its copies; in checked studies, under half trace to an unresolved V gene, and the reason for the others is unknown. The D gene and trimming were derived from the DNA, and the V and J assignments and clone size from that table. The sample table contains 130,000 to 150,000 clones; only one count was recorded for over 80% of them. Less than 15% of the sample goes to the ten largest clones.

The V end loses 2 bases and the J end loses 0 bases, and a stretch of 8 bases separates them. The germline V gene gives CDR1 as SQVTM and CDR2 as ANQGSEA. Inclusive of the bounding cysteine and phenylalanine, the CDR3 is 13 residues long. The entry retains the CDR3 DNA only, 39 bases that are in frame from base 1. This sample's time point label indicates: baseline before oral tofacitinib. Lesional scalp punch biopsies and peripheral blood were obtained from alopecia areata patients. PBMCs were isolated by density centrifugation and stained for CD3, CD4 and CD8, after which CD4+ and CD8+ T cells were sorted on a FACSAria.

The clonotype originates from a human donor with alopecia areata. The source material was CD8+ T cells sorted from blood, sampled at week 0. The sequence joins TRBV29-1 to TRBJ2-7, with the identity of the D gene unclear. The DNA sequence is given as TGCAGCGTTGAAAGCACAGACTCCTACGAGCAGTACTTC. Its protein is CSVESTDSYEQYF.